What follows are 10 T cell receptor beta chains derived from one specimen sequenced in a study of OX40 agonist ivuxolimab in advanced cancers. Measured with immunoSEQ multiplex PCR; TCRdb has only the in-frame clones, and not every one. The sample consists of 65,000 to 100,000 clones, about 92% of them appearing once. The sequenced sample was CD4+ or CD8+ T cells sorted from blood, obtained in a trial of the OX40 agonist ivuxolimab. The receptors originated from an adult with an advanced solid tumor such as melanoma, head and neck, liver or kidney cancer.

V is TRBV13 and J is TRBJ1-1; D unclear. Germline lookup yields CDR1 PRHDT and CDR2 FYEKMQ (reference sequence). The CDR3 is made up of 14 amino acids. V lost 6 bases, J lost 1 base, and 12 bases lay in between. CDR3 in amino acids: CASSLARPNTEAFF. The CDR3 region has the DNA TGTGCCAGCAGTCTAGCGCGGCCGAACACTGAAGCTTTCTTT. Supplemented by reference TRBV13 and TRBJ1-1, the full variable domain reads AAGVIQSPRHLIKEKRETATLKCYPIPRHDTVYWYQQGPGQDPQFLISFYEKMQSDKGSIPDRFSAQQFSDYHSELNMSSLELGDSALYFCASSLARPNTEAFFGQGTRLTVV.

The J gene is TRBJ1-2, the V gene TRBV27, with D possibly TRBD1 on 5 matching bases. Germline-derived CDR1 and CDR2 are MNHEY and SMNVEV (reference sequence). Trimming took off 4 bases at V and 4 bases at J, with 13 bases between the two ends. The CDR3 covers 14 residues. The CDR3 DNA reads TGTGCCAGCAGTTCCATGACAGCCAGCTATGGCTACACCTTC. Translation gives CASSSMTASYGYTF.

The CDR3 protein is CASSGTSDTQYF. DNA of the CDR3: TGTGCCAGCAGTGGGACTTCAGATACGCAGTATTTT. The V gene is TRBV2, the J gene TRBJ2-3; D perhaps matches TRBD2 (5 bases). Trimming removed 4 bases from V and 4 bases from J, with 6 bases in between. CDR3 size: 12 residues. The germline V gene encodes CDR1 SNHLY and CDR2 FYNNEI.

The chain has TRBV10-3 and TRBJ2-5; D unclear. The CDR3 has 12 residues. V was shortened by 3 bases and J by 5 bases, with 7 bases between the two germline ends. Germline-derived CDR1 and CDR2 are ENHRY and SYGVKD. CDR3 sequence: CAISDAAETQYF. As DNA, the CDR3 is TGTGCCATCAGTGATGCAGCGGAGACCCAGTACTTC.

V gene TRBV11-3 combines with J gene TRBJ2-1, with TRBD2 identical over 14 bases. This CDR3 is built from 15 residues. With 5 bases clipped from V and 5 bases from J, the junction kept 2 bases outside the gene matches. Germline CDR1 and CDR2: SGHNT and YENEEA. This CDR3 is CASSRLAGGHNEQFF. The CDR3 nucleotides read TGTGCCAGCAGCCGACTAGCGGGGGGGCACAATGAGCAGTTCTTC.

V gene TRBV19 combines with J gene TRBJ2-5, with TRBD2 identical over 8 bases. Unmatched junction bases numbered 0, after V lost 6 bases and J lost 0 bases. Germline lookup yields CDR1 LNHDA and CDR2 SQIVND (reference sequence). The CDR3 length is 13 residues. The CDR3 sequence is CASSGGDQETQYF. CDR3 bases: TGTGCCAGTAGCGGGGGGGACCAAGAGACCCAGTACTTC. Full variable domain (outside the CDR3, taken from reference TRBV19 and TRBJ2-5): DGGITQSPKYLFRKEGQNVTLSCEQNLNHDAMYWYRQDPGQGLRLIYYSQIVNDFQKGDIAEGYSVSREKKESFPLTVTSAQKNPTAFYLCASSGGDQETQYFGPGTRLLVL.

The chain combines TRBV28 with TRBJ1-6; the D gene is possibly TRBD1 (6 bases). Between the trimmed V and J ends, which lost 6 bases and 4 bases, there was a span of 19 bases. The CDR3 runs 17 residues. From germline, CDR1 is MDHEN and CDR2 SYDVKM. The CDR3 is CASRGGDTGKYNSPLHF. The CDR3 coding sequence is TGTGCCAGCAGAGGGGGGGACACAGGGAAATATAATTCACCCCTCCACTTT.

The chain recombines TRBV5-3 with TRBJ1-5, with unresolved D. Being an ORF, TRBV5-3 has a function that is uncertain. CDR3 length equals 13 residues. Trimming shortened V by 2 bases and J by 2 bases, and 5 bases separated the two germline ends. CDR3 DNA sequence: TGTGCCAGAAGCTTCCAGGGCAATCAGCCCCAGCATTTT. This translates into CARSFQGNQPQHF.

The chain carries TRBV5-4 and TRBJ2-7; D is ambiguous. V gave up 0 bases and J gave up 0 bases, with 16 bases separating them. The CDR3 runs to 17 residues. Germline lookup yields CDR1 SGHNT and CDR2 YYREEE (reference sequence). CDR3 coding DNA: TGTGCCAGCAGCTTGGACACTTGGGGTAGCAACTCCTACGAGCAGTACTTC. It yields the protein CASSLDTWGSNSYEQYF.

CDR3 nucleotides: TGTGCCAGCAGCGTTTACAAGGGGGCCGGGGAGCTGTTTTTT. Translation gives CASSVYKGAGELFF. The chain has TRBV7-2 and TRBJ2-2, with D possibly matching TRBD1 (6 bases). Trimming removed 5 bases at V and 6 bases at J, with 13 bases between. The germline V gene encodes CDR1 SGHTA and CDR2 FQGNSA. The CDR3 has 14 residues.